This TCR beta chain was found in a study of human T cells and chemical hapten exposure. Study overall: DPC 0.01% went on the upper back by patch test, with reading at 6 days.

Overall study results and limits: DPC sensitization did not alter TCRs above 1 in 1000 frequency.

The CDR3 length is 15 residues. The V and J ends lost 7 bases and 0 bases respectively, with 17 bases between them. Germline V gives CDR1 SQVTM, CDR2 ANQGSEA. TCRdb recomputed calls from the RACE reads with MiXCR, one row per CDR3 protein. The sample contains approximately 340,000 distinct CDR3 sequences, about 7% of which appear only once. The time point: patch test 1, 2 weeks after DPC sensitization. Sample treatment: therapeutic diphenylcyclopropenone sensitization with weekly scalp DPC. This clonotype was seen only a few times. Antigen specificity is unknown. The TCR sequence derives from a woman under 30 with alopecia areata. Some clones in this sample may be carry-over from other donors' samples. The rearrangement uses TRBV29-1 and TRBJ2-3; D is uncertain. The sample in question was whole blood, obtained in connection with sensitization to the hapten diphenylcyclopropenone (DPC). This CDR3 reads CSAELPGSSTDTQYF. The CDR3 DNA sequence: TGCAGCGCCGAGCTTCCCGGTTCTAGCACAGATACGCAGTATTTT.